This TCR beta chain emerged from a study of radiation and T cells in renal cell carcinoma (dated by TCRdb to the early 2020s). General notes on the study: The samples were drawn from a clinical trial, where primary renal cell carcinomas were treated with 15 Gy of stereotactic body radiation therapy and then removed by nephrectomy 4 weeks afterward. In total, approximately 53 samples, comprising 26 tumors and some 27 peripheral blood samples, were subjected to TCR beta sequencing. In the roughly 54 samples combined, about 4 million unique CDR3 nucleotide sequences were found, encoding some 2,500,000 unique CDR3 amino acid sequences.

The time point tag for this specimen amounts to: blood 2 weeks post-SBRT. The sample's treatment or condition label, decoded: 15 Gy SBRT to primary tumor, nephrectomy 4 weeks later. To track tumor-enriched clonotypes, serial peripheral blood was sampled from radiation-treated patients at baseline and at 2 weeks and 4 weeks after SBRT. Renal cell carcinoma with clear cell pathology was present in all patients. Genomic DNA for TCR sequencing was prepared using the QIAamp DNA Blood Mini Kit (Qiagen). The analyses included just those samples that passed every quality control check. The CDR3 sequence holds 14 residues, the cysteine and phenylalanine included. Only the CDR3 part of the read is kept: 42 bases, read in frame from the first base. V ends up 4 bases short and J 1 base short, with an unmatched junction base count of 2. The germline V gene yields MGHRA for CDR1 and YSYEKL for CDR2. The immunoSEQ kit was used, according to the manufacturer's recommendations, to generate TCR beta libraries from genomic DNA. For library preparation, a first multiplex PCR was performed with proprietary primers, followed by a second PCR in which unique barcodes were added, and bead cleanups were performed after each round. Each sample batch included a kit-provided positive control reaction and a negative control reaction. The final libraries were assessed on an Agilent 4200 TapeStation D1000 ScreenTape, pooled by volume, and quantified by qPCR. Sequencing was performed on an Illumina NextSeq500 using a MidOutput 150-cycle cartridge, with 156 Read1 cycles, 15 Index1 cycles, and the kit custom primers. The pooled library was loaded at 0.8 to 1 pM, with an approximately 21% PhiX control spiked in. For the original study's pipeline: The vendor-processed data were analyzed in R, and a clonotype was defined as all T cells that share the same CDR3 nucleotide sequence. In the clone abundance analyses, frequencies in each sample were normalized to that sample's 10,000 most abundant clones. Public T cell clones, averaging fewer than five per sample, were removed before analysis. Tumor-enriched and baseline blood-enriched clonotypes were defined by at least a 32-fold difference in abundance between compartments. A beta-binomial differential abundance model was applied to find clonotypes that expanded or contracted between blood time points. Tumor-blood repertoire similarity was measured with the Baroni-Urbani and Buser coefficient, and group comparisons used two-tailed Wilcoxon tests in R. Held by TCRdb, this immuneACCESS table contains in-frame sequences only and omits some clones. Under half of the omission traces to an unresolved V gene where checked; the cause of the rest is unknown. V and J calls and clone size come straight from that table; D and trimming were deduced from the DNA. Recorded for this sample are approximately 61,000 clones; about 80% of them occurred a single time. The ten top clones hold roughly 6.1% of the sample.

This clone appeared a few times. Its antigen is still unknown. No base quality information exists; no much larger clone differs at one position. Results the study describes overall, beyond this receptor: Because pretreatment tumor biopsies were not available, the baseline intratumoral presence of clonotypes could not be determined. Changes in the blood repertoire were not tracked past 4 weeks after treatment. In blood, the top tumor clonotypes increased from baseline to 2 weeks after radiation and then shrank by 4 weeks, which suggests a temporary expansion of tumor-resident clones. With a single-armed trial design, the study had no way to address how radiation dose or scheduling affects the TCR repertoire.

The sequence was collected from a man in his sixties with renal cell carcinoma. The sequences come from blood, collected from a patient whose treatment included radiotherapy and nephrectomy. In this chain, TRBV4-1 is recombined with TRBJ2-5, with 8 central nucleotides matching TRBD1. CDR3 sequence: CASSRDRLQETQYF. The DNA is as follows: TGCGCCAGCAGCCGGGACAGGCTCCAAGAGACCCAGTACTTC.